These 26 T cell receptor beta chains were all obtained from the same sample, sequenced in a study of T cell changes during pregnancy in multiple sclerosis. Method: immunoSEQ multiplex PCR; TCRdb's copy keeps in-frame clones and lacks some. Among 30,000 to 40,000 clones listed, about 90% were seen once. The specimen comprised CD4+ T cells from peripheral blood mononuclear cells, sampled in the third trimester of pregnancy. These receptors were obtained from a female donor in good health, enrolled as a control in a pregnancy study.

The V gene is TRBV18, the J gene TRBJ2-1, with 9 bases identical to TRBD2. This CDR3 contains 17 residues. The V segment lost 3 bases and the J segment 0 bases; nucleotides outside the gene matches: 6. Per the germline V gene, CDR1 is KGHSH and CDR2 is LQKENI. This CDR3 is CASSPGLALRSYNEQFF. For the CDR3, the DNA is TGTGCCAGCTCACCGGGACTAGCCTTACGCTCCTACAATGAGCAGTTCTTC.

This sequence joins TRBV6-6 and TRBJ1-4; no clear D gene. V lost 7 bases, J lost 8 bases, and 17 bases lay in between. The CDR3 sequence is 14 residues long. Germline loops: CDR1 MNHNY, CDR2 SVGAGI (reference sequence). The CDR3 loop is CASIRGSAGEKLFF. Here the CDR3 DNA reads TGTGCCAGCATTAGAGGGTCGGCCGGGGAAAAACTGTTTTTT.

The rearrangement uses TRBV7-9 and TRBJ2-5; TRBD1 matches 8 bases. Per the germline V gene, CDR1 is SEHNR and CDR2 is FQNEAQ (reference sequence). This CDR3 has 17 residues. V dropped 5 bases and J dropped 5; count of bases not matched to a gene: 16. The CDR3 sequence is CASSRSGTRNRGETQYF. The DNA of the CDR3 is TGTGCCAGCAGCCGTAGTGGGACGAGGAACAGGGGGGAGACCCAGTACTTC.

The chain couples TRBV28 to TRBJ1-1; D is ambiguous. The CDR3 sequence is 16 residues long. Trimming removed 5 bases from V and 4 bases from J, with 20 bases in between. CDR1 MDHEN and CDR2 SYDVKM come from the germline V gene. CDR3 in amino acids: CASSLPLLAGVTEAFF. CDR3 coding DNA: TGTGCCAGCAGTCTACCCCTACTCGCCGGGGTCACTGAAGCTTTCTTT.

The J gene is TRBJ1-5, the V gene TRBV30, with 10 bases fitting TRBD1. The trim removed 2 bases at V and 3 bases at J, leaving 13 bases unmatched. The length of the CDR3 is 18 residues. Germline V gene lookup returns CDR1 GTSNPN and CDR2 SVGIG (reference sequence). CDR3 loop: CAWSRDRGLTFPNQPQHF. DNA of the CDR3: TGTGCCTGGAGTAGGGACAGGGGTCTGACGTTCCCCAATCAGCCCCAGCATTTT.

As regards this clone: Relative to the germline gene, one junction end is altered; a read error may explain this. V gene TRBV9 combines with J gene TRBJ2-1, with TRBD2 identical over 14 bases. The CDR3 is made up of 15 amino acids. Germline V gene data show CDR1 as SGDLS and CDR2 as YYNGEE. CDR3 sequence reads: CASSDSGTSGSTKIF. CDR3 nucleotides: TGTGCCAGCAGCGATTCCGGGACTAGCGGGAGTACTAAGATCTTC.

The chain couples TRBV5-1 to TRBJ2-5, with D unresolved. V lost 0 bases to trimming and J lost 4 bases, with 7 bases between them. CDR3 length equals 13 residues. Germline-derived CDR1 and CDR2 are SGHRS and YFSETQ. Here the CDR3 reads CASSLGQAETQYF. CDR3 bases: TGCGCCAGCAGCTTGGGGCAGGCAGAGACCCAGTACTTC.

This clone was observed a few times. The chain uses TRBV30 and TRBJ1-5; perhaps TRBD1 as D (5 bases). Per germline, CDR1 GTSNPN and CDR2 SVGIG (reference sequence). The V end lost 1 base, the J end lost 4 bases, and 11 bases lay between the germline ends. The CDR3 is 14 residues long. CDR3 coding DNA: TGTGCCTGGAGTGGGACACAGAGTAATCAGCCCCAGCATTTT. This gives the protein CAWSGTQSNQPQHF.

V and J are TRBV19 and TRBJ1-5; D may be TRBD1 (5 bases). Germline lookup yields CDR1 LNHDA and CDR2 SQIVND (reference sequence). The ends were cut back, 3 bases at V and 6 bases at J, with 12 bases in the middle. The length of the CDR3 is 14 residues. CDR3 region: CASSIRGRGQPQHF. The CDR3 DNA reads as TGTGCCAGTAGTATCCGGGGGAGAGGTCAGCCCCAGCATTTT.

CDR3 DNA: TGCGCCAGCAGCCGAGGGACAGGGGGGACCTACGAGCAGTACTTC. It encodes CASSRGTGGTYEQYF. The J gene is TRBJ2-7, the V gene TRBV4-1; 11 positions match TRBD1. J gave up 2 bases and V 4 bases, and 4 bases lay outside the gene matches. Looked up from germline, CDR1 is MGHRA and CDR2 is YSYEKL. The CDR3 runs 15 residues.

The J gene is TRBJ2-5, the V gene TRBV19; no firm D call. Trimming took 1 base from V and 5 from J, leaving 8 bases between them. Per the germline V gene, CDR1 is LNHDA and CDR2 is SQIVND (reference sequence). The CDR3 contains 13 residues. In DNA, the CDR3 is TGTGCCAGTAGTATAGGAGTGGTGGAGACCCAGTACTTC. This translates into CASSIGVVETQYF.

The chain combines TRBV5-1 with TRBJ1-6; no reliable D call. Trimming took 0 bases from V and 0 from J, leaving 4 bases between them. This CDR3 is built from 15 residues. Germline-derived CDR1 and CDR2 are SGHRS and YFSETQ. The CDR3 bases are TGCGCCAGCAGCTTGGTCAGCTCCTATAATTCACCCCTCCACTTT. As protein: CASSLVSSYNSPLHF.

This clone was observed a single time. The rearrangement uses TRBV19 and TRBJ2-2; tentative D call: TRBD1 (6 bases). The V end was cut by 4 bases, the J end by 0 bases, with 9 bases between. The CDR3 loop spans 15 amino acids. Germline V gene lookup returns CDR1 LNHDA and CDR2 SQIVND (reference sequence). CDR3 region: CASSRQVANTGELFF. The DNA for the CDR3 is TGTGCCAGTAGTAGACAGGTCGCGAACACCGGGGAGCTGTTTTTT.

The chain has TRBV15 and TRBJ2-7; no firm D call. Germline-derived CDR1 and CDR2 are LNHNV and YYDKDF (reference sequence). The CDR3 is 15 residues long. V was trimmed by 1 base and J by 0 bases, leaving 10 bases between them. CDR3 in DNA: TGTGCCACCAGCAGAGGCGTCTCGGGCTCCTACGAGCAGTACTTC. It translates to CATSRGVSGSYEQYF.

V gene TRBV5-1 combines with J gene TRBJ2-7, with TRBD1 identical over 9 bases. Germline values: CDR1 SGHRS, CDR2 YFSETQ. There are 16 residues in the CDR3. The J segment lost 1 base and the V segment lost 4 bases, leaving 9 bases of the junction unmatched. The CDR3: CASSVTGGSTSYEQYF. Here the CDR3 DNA reads TGCGCCAGCAGCGTCACAGGGGGCTCGACTTCCTACGAGCAGTACTTC.

This chain connects TRBV27 to TRBJ1-1, with D possibly matching TRBD1 (6 bases). Germline V gene lookup returns CDR1 MNHEY and CDR2 SMNVEV (reference sequence). Deletions cut 5 bases from V and 5 bases from J, with 21 bases between. The CDR3 spans 16 residues. This chain's CDR3 is CASSPPTESRGTEAFF. For the CDR3, the DNA is TGTGCCAGCAGTCCGCCGACAGAATCGAGGGGGACTGAAGCTTTCTTT.

The V gene is TRBV28, the J gene TRBJ2-7; 10 nucleotides match TRBD1. The CDR3 runs 15 residues. The ends lost 5 bases at V and 1 base at J; junction bases unmatched: 5. CDR1 and CDR2 from the germline V gene are MDHEN and SYDVKM. For the CDR3, the DNA is TGTGCCAGCAGTCCGACAGGGGGCCATTCCTACGAGCAGTACTTC. Encoded protein: CASSPTGGHSYEQYF.

This chain uses TRBV5-1 with TRBJ1-2; D is possibly TRBD1 (5 bases). Germline V gene data show CDR1 as SGHRS and CDR2 as YFSETQ. The CDR3 has 16 residues. Trimming pared 0 bases from V and 4 bases from J, leaving 16 bases between. This CDR3 reads CASSLAPSRESYGYTF. The DNA for the CDR3 is TGCGCCAGCAGCTTGGCCCCCTCCAGGGAAAGCTATGGCTACACCTTC.

V usage is TRBV5-6 and J usage is TRBJ1-5; TRBD1 is a possible D gene (6 bases). V dropped 4 bases and J dropped 2 bases, with 13 bases sitting between them. CDR1 is SGHDT, CDR2 YYEEEE, per germline. There are 15 residues in the CDR3. The CDR3 nucleotides are TGTGCCAGCAGCCTGTTGGGGGCTGGCAATCAGCCCCAGCATTTT. Protein product: CASSLLGAGNQPQHF.

This chain uses TRBV5-4 with TRBJ2-4, with a possible D match to TRBD2 (6 bases). V shed 4 bases and J shed 1 base, with 15 bases lying between them. The germline CDR1 and CDR2 sequences are SGHNT and YYREEE (reference sequence). This CDR3 is built from 16 residues. CDR3 loop: CASSADPEGAKNIQYF. CDR3 nucleotides: TGTGCCAGCAGCGCCGACCCGGAGGGGGCCAAAAACATTCAGTACTTC.

The chain has TRBV19 and TRBJ2-2; perhaps TRBD1 as D (5 bases). V was cut by 5 bases and J by 6 bases, with 13 bases left in between. The germline CDR1 and CDR2 sequences are LNHDA and SQIVND (reference sequence). The CDR3 has 14 residues. CDR3 in DNA: TGTGCCAGTAGTTCAACCCAGGGTCCCGGGGAGCTGTTTTTT. Translated: CASSSTQGPGELFF.

This sequence joins TRBV6-5 and TRBJ2-1; D may be TRBD1 (5 bases). In germline, CDR1 is MNHEY, CDR2 SVGAGI. The CDR3 is 13 residues long. The V end lost 7 bases, the J end lost 5 bases, and 12 bases lay between the germline ends. CDR3 in DNA: TGTGCCAGCAAACCCAGGGCGAACAATGAGCAGTTCTTC. Amino acids: CASKPRANNEQFF.

This clone was recorded only once. This chain joins TRBV6-1 and TRBJ2-2, with 10 bases that match TRBD2. This CDR3 region has 17 residues. V trimming: 4 bases; J trimming: 6 bases; junction bases outside the gene matches: 11. Germline values: CDR1 MNHNS, CDR2 SASEGT. This CDR3 is CASSGGHTSGIPGELFF. The CDR3 nucleotides read TGTGCCAGCAGTGGGGGGCACACTAGCGGGATTCCCGGGGAGCTGTTTTTT.

This clone is termed medium-sized (0.01 to 0.1%). The chain employs TRBV19 and TRBJ2-1, with D possibly matching TRBD1 (5 bases). The CDR3 covers 18 residues. The V end was cut by 3 bases, the J end by 0 bases, with 18 bases between. Germline V gene data show CDR1 as LNHDA and CDR2 as SQIVND (reference sequence). The CDR3 protein is CASSMNGRAPGSYNEQFF. The CDR3 coding sequence is TGTGCCAGTAGTATGAATGGCAGGGCCCCCGGCTCCTACAATGAGCAGTTCTTC.

A single count supports this clone. This chain connects TRBV15 to TRBJ1-1, with a possible D match to TRBD1 (6 bases). V gave up 2 bases and J gave up 0 bases, with 16 bases separating them. Germline values: CDR1 LNHNV, CDR2 YYDKDF (reference sequence). The CDR3 is 17 amino acids. CDR3 DNA: TGTGCCACCAGCAGAACTGGACAGACCCCCATGAACACTGAAGCTTTCTTT. It is translated as CATSRTGQTPMNTEAFF.

This clone came up a few times. The chain is built from TRBV6-6 and TRBJ1-5, with 9 bases fitting TRBD1. CDR3 size: 14 residues. Germline CDR1 reads MNHNY; CDR2 reads SVGAGI (reference sequence). V was clipped by 5 bases and J by 4 bases; unmatched bases: 3. The DNA for the CDR3 is TGTGCCAGCAGTGGAGGGACAGGGAATCAGCCCCAGCATTTT. This sequence encodes CASSGGTGNQPQHF.